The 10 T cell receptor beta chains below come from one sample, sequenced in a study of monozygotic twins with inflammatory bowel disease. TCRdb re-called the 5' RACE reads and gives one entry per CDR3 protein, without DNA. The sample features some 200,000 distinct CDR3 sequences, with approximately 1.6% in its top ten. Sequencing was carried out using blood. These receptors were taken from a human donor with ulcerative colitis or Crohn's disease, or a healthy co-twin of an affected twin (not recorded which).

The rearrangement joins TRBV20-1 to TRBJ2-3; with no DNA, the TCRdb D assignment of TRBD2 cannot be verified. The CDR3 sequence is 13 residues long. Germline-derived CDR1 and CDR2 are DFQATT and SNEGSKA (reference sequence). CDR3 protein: CSVGRPDTDTQYF.

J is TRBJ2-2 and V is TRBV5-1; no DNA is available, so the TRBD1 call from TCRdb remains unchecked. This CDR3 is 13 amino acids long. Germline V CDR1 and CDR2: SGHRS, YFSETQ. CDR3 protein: CASRGQDTGELFF.

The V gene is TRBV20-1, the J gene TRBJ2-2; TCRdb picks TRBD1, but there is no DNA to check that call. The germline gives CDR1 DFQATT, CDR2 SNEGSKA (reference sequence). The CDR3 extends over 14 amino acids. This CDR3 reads CSVPTLGETGELFF.

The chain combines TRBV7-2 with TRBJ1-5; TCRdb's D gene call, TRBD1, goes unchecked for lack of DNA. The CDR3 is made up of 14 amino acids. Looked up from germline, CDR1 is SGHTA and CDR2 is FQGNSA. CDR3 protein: CASSFGGAGQPQHF.

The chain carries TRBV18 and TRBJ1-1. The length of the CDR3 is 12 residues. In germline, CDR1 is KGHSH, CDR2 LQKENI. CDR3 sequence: CASSPASTEAFF.

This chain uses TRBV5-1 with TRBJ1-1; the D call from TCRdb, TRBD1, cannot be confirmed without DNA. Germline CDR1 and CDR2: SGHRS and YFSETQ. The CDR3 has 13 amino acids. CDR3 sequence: CASRQGGDTEAFF.

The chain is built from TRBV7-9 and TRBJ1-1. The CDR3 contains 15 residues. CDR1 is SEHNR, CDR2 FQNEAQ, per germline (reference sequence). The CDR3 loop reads CASSLHPIENTEAFF.

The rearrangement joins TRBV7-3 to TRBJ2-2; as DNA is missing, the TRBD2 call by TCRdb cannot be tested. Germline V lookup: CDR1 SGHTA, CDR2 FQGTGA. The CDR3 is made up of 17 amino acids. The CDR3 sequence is CASSKITSGANTGELFF.

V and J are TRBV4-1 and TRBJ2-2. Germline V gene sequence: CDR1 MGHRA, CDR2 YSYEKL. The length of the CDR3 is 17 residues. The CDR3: CASSQDIGLPNTGELFF.

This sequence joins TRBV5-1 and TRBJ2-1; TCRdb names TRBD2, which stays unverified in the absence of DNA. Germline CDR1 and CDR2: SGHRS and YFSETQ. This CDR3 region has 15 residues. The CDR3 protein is CASSSGTSGANEQFF.